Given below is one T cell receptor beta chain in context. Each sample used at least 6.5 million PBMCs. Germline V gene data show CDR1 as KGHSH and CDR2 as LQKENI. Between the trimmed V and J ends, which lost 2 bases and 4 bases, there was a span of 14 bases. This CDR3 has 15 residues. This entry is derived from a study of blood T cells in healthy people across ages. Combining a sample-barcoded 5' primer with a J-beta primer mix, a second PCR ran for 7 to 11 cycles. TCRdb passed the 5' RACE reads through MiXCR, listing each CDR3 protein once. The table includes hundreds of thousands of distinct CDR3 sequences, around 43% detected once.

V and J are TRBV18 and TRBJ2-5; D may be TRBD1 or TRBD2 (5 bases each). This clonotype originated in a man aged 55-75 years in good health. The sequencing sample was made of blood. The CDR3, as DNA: TGTGCCAGCTCACCATGGGACCGACGGCGAGAGACCCAGTACTTC. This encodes CASSPWDRRRETQYF.